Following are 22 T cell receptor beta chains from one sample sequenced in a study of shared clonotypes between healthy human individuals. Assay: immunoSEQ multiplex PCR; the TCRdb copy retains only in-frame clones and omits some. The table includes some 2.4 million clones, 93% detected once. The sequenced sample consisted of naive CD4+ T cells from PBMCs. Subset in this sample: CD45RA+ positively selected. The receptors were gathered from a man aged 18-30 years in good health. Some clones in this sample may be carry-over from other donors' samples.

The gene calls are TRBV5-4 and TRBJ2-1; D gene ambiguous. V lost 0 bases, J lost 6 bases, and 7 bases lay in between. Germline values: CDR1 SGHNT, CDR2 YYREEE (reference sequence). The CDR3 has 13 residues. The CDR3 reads CASSLGPFNEQFF. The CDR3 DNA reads TGTGCCAGCAGCTTGGGGCCGTTCAATGAGCAGTTCTTC.

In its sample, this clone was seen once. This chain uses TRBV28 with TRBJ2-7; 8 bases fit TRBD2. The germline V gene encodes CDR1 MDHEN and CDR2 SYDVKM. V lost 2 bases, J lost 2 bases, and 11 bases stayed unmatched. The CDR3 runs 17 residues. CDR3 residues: CASSLGTPEGLAYEQYF. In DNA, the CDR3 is TGTGCCAGCAGTTTAGGGACGCCCGAGGGACTAGCCTACGAGCAGTACTTC.

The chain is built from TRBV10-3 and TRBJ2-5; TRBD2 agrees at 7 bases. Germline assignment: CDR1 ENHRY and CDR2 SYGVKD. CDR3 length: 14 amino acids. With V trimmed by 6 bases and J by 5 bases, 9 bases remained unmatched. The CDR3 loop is CAISPGGRTETQYF. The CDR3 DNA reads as TGTGCCATCAGCCCGGGGGGTAGAACCGAGACCCAGTACTTC.

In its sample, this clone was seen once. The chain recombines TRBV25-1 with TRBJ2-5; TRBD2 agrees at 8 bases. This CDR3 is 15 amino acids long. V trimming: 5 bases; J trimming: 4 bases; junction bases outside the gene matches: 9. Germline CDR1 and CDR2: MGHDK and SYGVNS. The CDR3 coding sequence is TGTGCCAGCAGTCTCGGCGGGGCGGGGGGAGAGACCCAGTACTTC. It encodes CASSLGGAGGETQYF. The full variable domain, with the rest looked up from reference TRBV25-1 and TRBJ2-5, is EADIYQTPRYLVIGTGKKITLECSQTMGHDKMYWYQQDPGMELHLIHYSYGVNSTEKGDLSSESTVSRIRTEHFPLTLESARPSHTSQYLCASSLGGAGGETQYFGPGTRLLVL.

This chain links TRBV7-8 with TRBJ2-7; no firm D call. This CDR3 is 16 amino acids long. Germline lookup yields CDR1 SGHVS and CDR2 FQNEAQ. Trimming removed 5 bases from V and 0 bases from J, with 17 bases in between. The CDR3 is CASSLSMTSSSYEQYF. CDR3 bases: TGTGCCAGCAGCCTTAGTATGACTTCAAGCTCCTACGAGCAGTACTTC.

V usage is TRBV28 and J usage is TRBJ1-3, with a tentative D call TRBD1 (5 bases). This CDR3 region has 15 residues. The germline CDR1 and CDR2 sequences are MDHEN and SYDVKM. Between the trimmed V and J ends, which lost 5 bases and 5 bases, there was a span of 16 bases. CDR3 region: CASSAGTLGRNTIYF. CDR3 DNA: TGTGCCAGCAGTGCCGGGACCCTTGGCCGAAACACCATATATTTT.

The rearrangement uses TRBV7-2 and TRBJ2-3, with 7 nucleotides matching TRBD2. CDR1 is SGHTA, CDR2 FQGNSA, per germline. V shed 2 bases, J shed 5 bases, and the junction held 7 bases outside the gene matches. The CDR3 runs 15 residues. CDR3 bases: TGTGCCAGCAGCTTACAGGCGGGAGCCCAAGATACGCAGTATTTT. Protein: CASSLQAGAQDTQYF.

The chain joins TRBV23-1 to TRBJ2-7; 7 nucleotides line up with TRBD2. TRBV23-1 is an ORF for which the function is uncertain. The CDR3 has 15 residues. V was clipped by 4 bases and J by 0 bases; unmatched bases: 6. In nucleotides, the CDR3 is TGCGCCAGCAGTCGGTCTAGCGGTAACTCCTACGAGCAGTACTTC. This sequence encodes CASSRSSGNSYEQYF.

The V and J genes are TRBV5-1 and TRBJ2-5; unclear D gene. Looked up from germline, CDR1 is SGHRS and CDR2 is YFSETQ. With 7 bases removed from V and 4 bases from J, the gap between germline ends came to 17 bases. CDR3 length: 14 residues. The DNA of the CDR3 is TGCGCCAGCGGACGGACCACTCCCCCAGAGACCCAGTACTTC. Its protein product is CASGRTTPPETQYF. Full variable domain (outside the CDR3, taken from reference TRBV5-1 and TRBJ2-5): KAGVTQTPRYLIKTRGQQVTLSCSPISGHRSVSWYQQTPGQGLQFLFEYFSETQRNKGNFPGRFSGRQFSNSRSEMNVSTLELGDSALYLCASGRTTPPETQYFGPGTRLLVL.

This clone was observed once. The CDR3 region is CASSVGQDYGYTF. The CDR3 DNA follows: TGTGCCAGCAGCGTAGGACAGGACTATGGCTACACCTTC. The chain employs TRBV9 and TRBJ1-2; tentative D call: TRBD1 (6 bases). Trimming left V 0 bases short and J 3 bases short, with 6 bases between. The CDR3 is made up of 13 amino acids. Looked up from germline, CDR1 is SGDLS and CDR2 is YYNGEE.

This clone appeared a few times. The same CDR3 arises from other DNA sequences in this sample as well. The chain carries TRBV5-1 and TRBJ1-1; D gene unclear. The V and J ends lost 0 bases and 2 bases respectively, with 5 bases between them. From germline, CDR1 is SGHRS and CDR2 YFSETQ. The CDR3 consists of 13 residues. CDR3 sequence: CASSLGLNTEAFF. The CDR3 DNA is TGCGCCAGCAGCTTGGGACTTAACACTGAAGCTTTCTTT. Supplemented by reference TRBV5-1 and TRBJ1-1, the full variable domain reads KAGVTQTPRYLIKTRGQQVTLSCSPISGHRSVSWYQQTPGQGLQFLFEYFSETQRNKGNFPGRFSGRQFSNSRSEMNVSTLELGDSALYLCASSLGLNTEAFFGQGTRLTVV.

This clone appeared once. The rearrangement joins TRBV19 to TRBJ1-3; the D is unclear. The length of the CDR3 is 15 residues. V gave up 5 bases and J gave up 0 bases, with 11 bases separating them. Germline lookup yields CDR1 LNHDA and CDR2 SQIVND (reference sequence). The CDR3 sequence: CASSDERSSGNTIYF. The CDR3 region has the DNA TGTGCCAGTAGTGATGAGAGAAGCTCTGGAAACACCATATATTTT.

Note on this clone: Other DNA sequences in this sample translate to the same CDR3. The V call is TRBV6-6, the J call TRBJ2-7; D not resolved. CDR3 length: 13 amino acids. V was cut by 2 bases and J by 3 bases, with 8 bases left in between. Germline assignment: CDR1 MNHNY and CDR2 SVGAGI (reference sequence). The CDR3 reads CASSYPLGYEQYF. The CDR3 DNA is TGTGCCAGCAGTTACCCGTTGGGCTACGAGCAGTACTTC.

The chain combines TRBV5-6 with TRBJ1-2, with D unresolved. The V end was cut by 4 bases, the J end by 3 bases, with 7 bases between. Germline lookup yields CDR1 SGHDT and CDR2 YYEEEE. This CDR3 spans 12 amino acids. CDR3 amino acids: CASSSWDYGYTF. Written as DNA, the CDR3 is TGTGCCAGCAGCAGTTGGGACTATGGCTACACCTTC.

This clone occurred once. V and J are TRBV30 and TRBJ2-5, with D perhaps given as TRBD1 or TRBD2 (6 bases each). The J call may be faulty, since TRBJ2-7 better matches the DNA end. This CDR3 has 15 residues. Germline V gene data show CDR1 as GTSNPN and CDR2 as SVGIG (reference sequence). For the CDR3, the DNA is TGTGCCTGGACCCTGGGGGGCTCACGACCCTACGAGCAGTACTTC. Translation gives CAWTLGGSRPYEQYF.

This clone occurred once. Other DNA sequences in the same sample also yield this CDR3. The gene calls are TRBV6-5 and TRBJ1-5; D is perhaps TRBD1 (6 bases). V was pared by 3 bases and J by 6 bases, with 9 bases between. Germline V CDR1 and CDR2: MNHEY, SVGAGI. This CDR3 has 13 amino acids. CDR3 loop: CASSYGGGQPQHF. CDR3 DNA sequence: TGTGCCAGCAGTTATGGAGGGGGTCAGCCCCAGCATTTT.

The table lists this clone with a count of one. In nucleotides, the CDR3 is TGTGCCAGCAGCTTAGTATATGAGCAGTTCTTC. The encoded protein is CASSLVYEQFF. The chain links TRBV11-2 to TRBJ2-1; D uncertain. Trimming took off 1 base at V and 8 bases at J, with 3 bases between the two ends. This CDR3 has 11 residues. Per germline, CDR1 SGHAT and CDR2 FQNNGV.

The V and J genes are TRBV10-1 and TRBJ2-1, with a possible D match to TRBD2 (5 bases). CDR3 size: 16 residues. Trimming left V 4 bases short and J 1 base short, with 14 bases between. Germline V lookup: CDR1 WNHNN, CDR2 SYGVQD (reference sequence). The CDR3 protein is CASSGAGVDSYNEQFF. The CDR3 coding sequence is TGCGCCAGCAGTGGGGCGGGTGTCGATTCCTACAATGAGCAGTTCTTC.

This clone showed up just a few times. In DNA, the CDR3 is TGTGCCACTGGACAGGGCGGTGAAGCTTTCTTT. This gives the protein CATGQGGEAFF. The chain is built from TRBV15 and TRBJ1-1; the match to TRBD1 covers 8 bases. Germline V lookup: CDR1 LNHNV, CDR2 YYDKDF (reference sequence). There are 11 residues in the CDR3. J lost 7 bases, V lost 9 bases, and 4 bases had no gene match. Looking up the rest from reference TRBV15 and TRBJ1-1 gives the full variable domain: DAMVIQNPRYQVTQFGKPVTLSCSQTLNHNVMYWYQQKSSQAPKLLFHYYDKDFNNEADTPDNFQSRRPNTSFCFLDIRSPGLGDTAMYLCATGQGGEAFFGQGTRLTVV.

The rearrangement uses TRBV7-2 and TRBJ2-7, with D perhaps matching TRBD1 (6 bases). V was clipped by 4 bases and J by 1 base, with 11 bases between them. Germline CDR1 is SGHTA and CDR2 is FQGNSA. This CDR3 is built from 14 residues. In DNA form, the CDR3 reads TGTGCCAGCAGCTCGACAGGTCCATCCTACGAGCAGTACTTC. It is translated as CASSSTGPSYEQYF.

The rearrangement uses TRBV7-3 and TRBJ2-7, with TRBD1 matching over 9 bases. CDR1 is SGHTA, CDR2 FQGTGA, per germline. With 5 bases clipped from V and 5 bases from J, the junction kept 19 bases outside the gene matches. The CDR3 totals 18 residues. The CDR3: CASSPQGRTGTGTHEQYF. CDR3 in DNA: TGTGCCAGCAGCCCCCAGGGTCGGACCGGGACAGGGACTCACGAGCAGTACTTC.

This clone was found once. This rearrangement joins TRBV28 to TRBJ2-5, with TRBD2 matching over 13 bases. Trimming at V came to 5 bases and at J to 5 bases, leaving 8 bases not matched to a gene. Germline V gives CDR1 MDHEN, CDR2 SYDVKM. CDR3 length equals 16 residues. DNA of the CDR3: TGTGCCAGCAGTCCACTAGCGGGAGGGCCGCGGGAGACCCAGTACTTC. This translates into CASSPLAGGPRETQYF.